This T cell receptor (beta chain) was profiled in a study of blood T cell repertoires in COVID-19. Across the whole study: Samples representing acute and convalescent COVID-19 were sourced from the United States, Italy and Spain. Nucleic acid was either cDNA or gDNA, and it came from T cells, B-cell-depleted T cells, or PBMCs.

Authors' methods: Estimates of nucleated cell counts were drawn from the amplification of reference gene primers. Method: immunoSEQ multiplex PCR; TCRdb's copy keeps in-frame clones and lacks some. Clonal size and the V and J genes are those of that table, whereas D and trimming came from the DNA. The data show roughly 160,000 clones, with roughly 84% seen just once and roughly 14% held by the top ten. Trimming took off 1 base at V and 1 base at J, with 11 bases between the two ends. Germline V CDR1 and CDR2: SGHAT, FQNNGV. This CDR3 has 16 amino acids. The sequencing input was peripheral blood. The receptor was derived from a man between 18 and 35 years old with active or convalescent COVID-19. The V and J genes are TRBV11-2 and TRBJ2-1; the D is unclear. CDR3 loop: CASSLAGFGSYNEQFF. The DNA of the CDR3 is TGTGCCAGCAGCTTAGCAGGCTTTGGATCCTACAATGAGCAGTTCTTC.